Listed below are T cell receptor beta chains from one sample, sequenced in a study of blood T cell repertoires in COVID-19. Only in-frame clones appear in the TCRdb table, and some are missing; sequencing was by immunoSEQ multiplex PCR. The sample lists roughly 160,000 clones, 88% occurring once. The sample taken for sequencing was peripheral blood. Source of these receptors: a man aged 60-69 years with acute or convalescent COVID-19. Both conserved end residues are part of each CDR3. The D gene is left open where the match is weak. Clone size, where shown, is once, few, many, or a class for clones that have expanded.

length,size,D,J,V,DNA,CDR3
15,NA,TRBD1,TRBJ2-7,TRBV4-3,TGCGCCAGCAGCCAAGGGACAGGAGAGACCTACGAGCAGTACTTC,CASSQGTGETYEQYF
15,once,TRBD2,TRBJ2-2,TRBV7-2,TGTGCCAGCAGCTTTGCCGCTAGCGGGACCGGGGAGCTGTTTTTT,CASSFAASGTGELFF
14,NA,NA,TRBJ1-1,TRBV10-3,TGTGCCATCACGACAGGTGAAATGAACACTGAAGCTTTCTTT,CAITTGEMNTEAFF
16,NA,NA,TRBJ1-4,TRBV25-1,TGTGCCAGCAGTGAAGAGGCGCGGGGGAGAAATGAAAAACTGTTTTTT,CASSEEARGRNEKLFF
11,NA,NA,TRBJ2-5,TRBV7-8,TGTGCCAGCAGTAGTCTGGAGACCCAGTACTTC,CASSSLETQYF
20,NA,TRBD2,TRBJ2-1,TRBV27,TGTGCCAGCAGTCCACGGGGGACTAGCGGGACCCTCTCTATCTACAATGAGCAGTTCTTC,CASSPRGTSGTLSIYNEQFF
14,NA,NA,TRBJ2-5,TRBV9,TGTGCCAGCAGCGTAGGGGCGGGACAAGAGACCCAGTACTTC,CASSVGAGQETQYF
17,NA,NA,TRBJ2-4,TRBV5-5,TGTGCCAGCAGCTTGGCCTTTAGAATGCTAGCCAAAAACATTCAGTACTTC,CASSLAFRMLAKNIQYF
16,once,TRBD2,TRBJ2-1,TRBV9,TGTGCCAGCAGCCCTAGCCTAGCGGACTCCTACAATGAGCAGTTCTTC,CASSPSLADSYNEQFF
16,few,TRBD2,TRBJ2-7,TRBV9,TGTGCCAGCAGCGGAGGGGGTAGCGGGAGGTTAGGCGAGCAGTACTTC,CASSGGGSGRLGEQYF
18,once,TRBD2,TRBJ2-7,TRBV5-1,TGCGCCAGCAGCTTGGCCCCTAGCGGGAGGCAAACCAACTACGAGCAGTACTTC,CASSLAPSGRQTNYEQYF
12,NA,NA,TRBJ1-2,TRBV3-1/TRBV3-2,TGTGCCAGCAGCCAAGGGGACAATGGCTACACCTTC,CASSQGDNGYTF
12,NA,NA,TRBJ2-5,TRBV5-1,TGCGCCAGCAGCTCACAATGGGAGACCCAGTACTTC,CASSSQWETQYF
17,NA,TRBD1,TRBJ1-4,TRBV12-5,TGTGCTAGTGGTCTCGGGACAGGGGGAGGAACTAATGAAAAACTGTTTTTT,CASGLGTGGGTNEKLFF
14,once,TRBD1,TRBJ1-1,TRBV29-1,TGCAGCGTTGAAGGGGGGACAGGGAGGACTGAAGCTTTCTTT,CSVEGGTGRTEAFF
12,NA,NA,TRBJ1-1,TRBV10-3,TGTGCCATCAGTGAGGCGGACACTGAAGCTTTCTTT,CAISEADTEAFF
14,few,NA,TRBJ2-1,TRBV5-1,TGCGCCAGCAGCTGGCAGGGGTCTGGGAATGAGCAGTTCTTC,CASSWQGSGNEQFF
13,NA,TRBD2,TRBJ2-7,TRBV19,TGTGCCAGTAGTACCCCGGGACTAGCGGGAGTACTCTTC,CASSTPGLAGVLF
14,once,TRBD1,TRBJ2-3,TRBV5-4,TGTGCCAGCAGCACCGGGACAGGCACAGATACGCAGTATTTT,CASSTGTGTDTQYF
15,NA,NA,TRBJ2-2,TRBV5-1,TGCGCCAGCAGAGCTGTGGTGGGGAGCACCGGGGAGCTGTTTTTT,CASRAVVGSTGELFF
11,NA,NA,TRBJ2-1,TRBV13,TGTGCCAGCAGCGTCCGTAATGAGCAGTTCTTC,CASSVRNEQFF
11,NA,NA,TRBJ2-1,TRBV20-1,TGCAGTGCTAGAGGTATCAATGAGCAGTTCTTC,CSARGINEQFF